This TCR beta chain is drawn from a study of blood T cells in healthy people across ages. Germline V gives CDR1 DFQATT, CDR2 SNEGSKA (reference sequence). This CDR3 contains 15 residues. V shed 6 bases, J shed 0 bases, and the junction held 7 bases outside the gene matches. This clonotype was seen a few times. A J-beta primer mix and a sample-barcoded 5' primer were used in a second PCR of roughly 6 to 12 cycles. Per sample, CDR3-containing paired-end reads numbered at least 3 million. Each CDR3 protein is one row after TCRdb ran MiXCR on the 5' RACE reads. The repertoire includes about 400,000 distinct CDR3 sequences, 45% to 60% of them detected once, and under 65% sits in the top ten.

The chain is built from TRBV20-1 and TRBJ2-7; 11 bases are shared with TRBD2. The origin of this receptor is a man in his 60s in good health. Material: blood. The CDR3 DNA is TGCAGTGCCCACCCTAGCGGGGGGAGCTCCTACGAGCAGTACTTC. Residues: CSAHPSGGSSYEQYF.